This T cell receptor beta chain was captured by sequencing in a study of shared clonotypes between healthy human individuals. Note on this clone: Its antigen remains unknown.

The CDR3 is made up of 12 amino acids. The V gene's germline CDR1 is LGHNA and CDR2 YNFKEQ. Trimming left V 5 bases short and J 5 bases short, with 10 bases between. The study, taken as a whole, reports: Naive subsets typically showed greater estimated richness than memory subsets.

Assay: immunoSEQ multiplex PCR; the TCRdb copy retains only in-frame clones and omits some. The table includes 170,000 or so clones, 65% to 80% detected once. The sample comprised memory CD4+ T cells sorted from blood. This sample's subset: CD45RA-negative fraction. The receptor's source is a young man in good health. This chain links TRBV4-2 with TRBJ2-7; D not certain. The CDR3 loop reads CASSSHENEQYF. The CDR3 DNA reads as TGTGCCAGCAGCTCGCACGAAAACGAGCAGTACTTC.